This T cell receptor beta chain was obtained from a study of CD8+ T cells in alopecia areata. At the level of the study: C3H/HeJ donors with spontaneous alopecia, roughly 6-12 months old, supplied skin grafts to roughly 7-10-week-old female C3H/HeJ mice.

Sorting of pooled cutaneous lymph node cells was based on CD4, CD8alpha, NKG2D, NKG2ACE and other markers. CDR3 length equals 13 residues. From germline, CDR1 is MNHDT and CDR2 YYDKIL. RNA was extracted and reverse transcribed into cDNA as the sequencing template. Assay used: immunoSEQ multiplex PCR; TCRdb lists only in-frame clones, some missing. The sample has around 20,000 clones, none seen only once. A word on this clone: Its antigen is as yet unknown. Here the gene names and germline are mouse. The read ends 4 residues before the CDR3 terminus; that terminus is restored from the germline J gene.

Broader study findings: In lesional scalp, particularly from alopecia totalis/universalis, clonality was higher than in normal scalp. Mice showed TCR sharing more clearly than patients did, possibly owing to HLA.

The clonotype was recovered from a C3H/HeJ mouse with alopecia areata. Strain MHC haplotype: H2-k. The V call is TRBV17, the J call TRBJ2-5; 9 bases map to TRBD1. The sample comprised CD8+ T cells sorted from a lymph node. The CDR3 loop reads CASSSGTGDTQYF. The CDR3 bases that were read are TGTGCTAGCAGTTCCGGGACAGGGGAC.